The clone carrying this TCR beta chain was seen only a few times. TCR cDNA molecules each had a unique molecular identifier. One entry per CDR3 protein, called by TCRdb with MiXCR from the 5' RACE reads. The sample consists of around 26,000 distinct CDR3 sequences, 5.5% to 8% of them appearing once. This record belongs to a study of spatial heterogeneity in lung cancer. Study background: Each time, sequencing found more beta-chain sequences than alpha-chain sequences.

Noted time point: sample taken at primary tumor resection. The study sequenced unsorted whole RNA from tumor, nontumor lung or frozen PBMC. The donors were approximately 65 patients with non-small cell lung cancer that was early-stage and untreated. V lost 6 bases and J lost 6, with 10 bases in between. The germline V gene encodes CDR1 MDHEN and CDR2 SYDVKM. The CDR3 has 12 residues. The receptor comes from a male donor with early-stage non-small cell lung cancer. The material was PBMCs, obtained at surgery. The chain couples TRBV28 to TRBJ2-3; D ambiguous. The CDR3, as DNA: TGTGCCAGCAGGTGGACGGATGATACGCAGTATTTT. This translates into CASRWTDDTQYF.